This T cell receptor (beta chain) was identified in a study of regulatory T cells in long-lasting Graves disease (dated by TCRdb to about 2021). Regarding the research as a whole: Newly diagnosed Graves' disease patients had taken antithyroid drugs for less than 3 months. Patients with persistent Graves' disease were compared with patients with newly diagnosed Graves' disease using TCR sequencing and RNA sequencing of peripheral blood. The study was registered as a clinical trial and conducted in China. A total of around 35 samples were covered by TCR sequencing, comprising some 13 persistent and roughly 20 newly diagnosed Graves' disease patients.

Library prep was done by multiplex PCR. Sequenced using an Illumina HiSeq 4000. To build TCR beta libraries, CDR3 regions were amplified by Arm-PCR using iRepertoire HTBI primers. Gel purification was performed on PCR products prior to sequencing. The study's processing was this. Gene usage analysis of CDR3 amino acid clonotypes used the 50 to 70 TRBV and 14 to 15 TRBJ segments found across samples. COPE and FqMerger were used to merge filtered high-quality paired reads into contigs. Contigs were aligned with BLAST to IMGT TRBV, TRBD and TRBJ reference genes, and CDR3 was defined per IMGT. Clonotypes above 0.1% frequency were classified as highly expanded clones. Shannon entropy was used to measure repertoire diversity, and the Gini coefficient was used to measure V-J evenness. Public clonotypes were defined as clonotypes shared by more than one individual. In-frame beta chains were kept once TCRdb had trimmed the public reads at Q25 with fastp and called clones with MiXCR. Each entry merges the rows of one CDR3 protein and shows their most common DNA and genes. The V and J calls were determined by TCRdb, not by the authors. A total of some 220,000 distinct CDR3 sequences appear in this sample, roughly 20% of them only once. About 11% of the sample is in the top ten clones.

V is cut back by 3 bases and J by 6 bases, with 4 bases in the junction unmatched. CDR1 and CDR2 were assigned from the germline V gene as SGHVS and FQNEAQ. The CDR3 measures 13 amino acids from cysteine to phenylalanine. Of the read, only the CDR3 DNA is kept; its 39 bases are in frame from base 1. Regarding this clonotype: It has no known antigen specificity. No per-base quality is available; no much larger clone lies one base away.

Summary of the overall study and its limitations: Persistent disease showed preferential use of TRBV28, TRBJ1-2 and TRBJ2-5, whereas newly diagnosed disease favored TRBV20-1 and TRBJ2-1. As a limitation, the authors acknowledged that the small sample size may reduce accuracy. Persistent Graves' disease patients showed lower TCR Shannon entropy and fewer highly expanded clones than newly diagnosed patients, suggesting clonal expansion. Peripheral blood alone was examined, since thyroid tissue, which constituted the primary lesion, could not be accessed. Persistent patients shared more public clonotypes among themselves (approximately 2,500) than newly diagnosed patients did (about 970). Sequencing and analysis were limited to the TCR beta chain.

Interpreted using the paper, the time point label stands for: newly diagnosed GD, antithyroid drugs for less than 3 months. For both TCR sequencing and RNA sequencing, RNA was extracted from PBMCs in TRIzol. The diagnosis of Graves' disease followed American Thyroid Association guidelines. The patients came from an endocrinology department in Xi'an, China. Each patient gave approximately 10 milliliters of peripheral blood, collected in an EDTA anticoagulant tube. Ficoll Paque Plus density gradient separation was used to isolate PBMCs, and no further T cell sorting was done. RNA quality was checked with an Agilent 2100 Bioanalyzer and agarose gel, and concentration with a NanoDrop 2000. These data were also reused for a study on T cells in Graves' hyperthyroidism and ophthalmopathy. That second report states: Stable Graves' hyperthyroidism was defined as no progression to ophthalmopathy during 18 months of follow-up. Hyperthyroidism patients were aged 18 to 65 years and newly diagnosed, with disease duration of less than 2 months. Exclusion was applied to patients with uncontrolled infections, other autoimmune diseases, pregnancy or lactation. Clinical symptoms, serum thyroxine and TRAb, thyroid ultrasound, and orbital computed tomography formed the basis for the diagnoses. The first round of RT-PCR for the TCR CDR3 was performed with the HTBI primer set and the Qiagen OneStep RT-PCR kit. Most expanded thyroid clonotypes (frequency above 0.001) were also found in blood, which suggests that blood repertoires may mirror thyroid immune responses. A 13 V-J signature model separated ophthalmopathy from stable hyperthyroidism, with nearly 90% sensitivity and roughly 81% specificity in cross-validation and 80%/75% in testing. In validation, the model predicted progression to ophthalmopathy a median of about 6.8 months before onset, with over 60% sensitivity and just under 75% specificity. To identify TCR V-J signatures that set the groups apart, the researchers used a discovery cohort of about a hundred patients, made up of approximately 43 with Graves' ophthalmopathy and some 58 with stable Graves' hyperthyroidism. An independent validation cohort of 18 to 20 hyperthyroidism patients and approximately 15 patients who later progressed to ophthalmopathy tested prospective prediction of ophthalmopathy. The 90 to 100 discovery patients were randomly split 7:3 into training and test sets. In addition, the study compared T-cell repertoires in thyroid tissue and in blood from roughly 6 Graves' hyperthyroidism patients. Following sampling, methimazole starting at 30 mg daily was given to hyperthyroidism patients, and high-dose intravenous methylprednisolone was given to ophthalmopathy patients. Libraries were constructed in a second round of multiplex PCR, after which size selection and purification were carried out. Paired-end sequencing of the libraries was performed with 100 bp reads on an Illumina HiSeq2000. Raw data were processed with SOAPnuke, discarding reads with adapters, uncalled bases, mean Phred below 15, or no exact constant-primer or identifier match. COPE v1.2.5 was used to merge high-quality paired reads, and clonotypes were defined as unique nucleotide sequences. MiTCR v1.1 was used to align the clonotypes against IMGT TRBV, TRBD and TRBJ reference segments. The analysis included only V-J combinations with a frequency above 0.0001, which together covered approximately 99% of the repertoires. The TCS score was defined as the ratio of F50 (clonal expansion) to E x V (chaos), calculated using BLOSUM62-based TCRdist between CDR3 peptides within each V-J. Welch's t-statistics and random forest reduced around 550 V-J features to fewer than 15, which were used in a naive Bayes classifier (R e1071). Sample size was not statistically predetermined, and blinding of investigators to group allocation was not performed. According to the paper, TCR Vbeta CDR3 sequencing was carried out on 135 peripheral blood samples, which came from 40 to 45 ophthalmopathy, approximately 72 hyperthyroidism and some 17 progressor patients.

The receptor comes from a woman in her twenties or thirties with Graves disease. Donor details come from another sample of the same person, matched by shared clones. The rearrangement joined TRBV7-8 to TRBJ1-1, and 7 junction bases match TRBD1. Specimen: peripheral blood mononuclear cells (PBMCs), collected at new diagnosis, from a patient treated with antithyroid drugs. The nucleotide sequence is TGTGCCAGCAGCTTCTCAGGGGGAGCTGAAGCTTTCTTT. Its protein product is CASSFSGGAEAFF.